The present T cell receptor (beta chain) was sequenced within a study of immune cell composition in non-small cell lung cancer (dated by TCRdb to the late 2010s). For the wider study: Histologic subtype was assigned using H&E plus p63, CK5, Napsin A and TTF-1 immunohistochemistry, mainly lung adenocarcinoma or squamous cell carcinoma. Using Adaptive Biotechnologies, the researchers ran TCR-beta sequencing on roughly 34 paired NSCLC tumour and non-adjacent lung specimens, along with 26 tumour-only specimens. For supplementary cohort #1, made up of nine to ten lung adenocarcinoma cases, paired tumour/lung TCR-beta sequencing was done and TIL populations were generated so that tumour reactivity could be assessed. The subtype comparisons left out a few tumour specimens with TCR-beta data because those specimens were rare histological subtypes.

Beyond this particular receptor, the publication reports: Tumour-associated clones >0.5% occurred in nearly half of NSCLC cases: about 33% of adenocarcinomas versus around 79% of squamous carcinomas. The reactivity cohort included only around eleven cases, and whether tumour-reactive clones share sequences with the dominant in vivo tumour-associated clones was not shown. No significant correlation was found between tumour TCR-beta clonality and smoking pack-years. Top 10 clone scores and productive clonality were significantly higher in lung squamous cell carcinoma than in lung adenocarcinoma tumours. Across 10 adenocarcinoma cases, TIL tumour reactivity correlated strongly with maximal tumour-associated clone frequency but not with overall clonality.

Comments on this clone: Its antigen is unknown. Base qualities are not at hand, and no much larger clone is one base apart.

Frozen aliquots of unsorted single-cell suspensions were used for genomic DNA extraction with the QIAamp DNA kit. The tumour samples consisted of surgically resected non-small cell lung cancer tissue. Tissues were received within 2 hours of resection and were immediately processed into single-cell suspensions. Tissue was broken up mechanically, digested enzymatically with DNase I, collagenase I and hyaluronidase for 25 to 35 minutes at 37 degrees C, and then filtered and RBC-lysed. A two-step multiplex PCR amplified TCR-beta CDR3 regions from genomic DNA, and the second step of the PCR added Illumina-compatible adaptors. As a commercial immunoSEQ service, TCR-beta immunosequencing was carried out on an Illumina platform. Per the source publication's procedure: Repertoires were summarised by productive clonality and by Top 10 Clones, defined as the percentage of T-cell templates derived from the ten most frequent sequences. Values of productive clonality ranged from 0 to 1, with a monoclonal population indicated by a value of 1. Tumour-associated clones were defined as sequences comprising at least 0.1% of tumour T-cell templates but absent from matched non-adjacent lung, identified via log10 scatter plots. Analyses were done in GraphPad Prism7 and R, with Student's t-tests for two-group comparisons, ANOVA for stages, and linear regression for relationships. TCRdb re-hosts the immuneACCESS table, in-frame sequences only. Its copies lack some clones; in the studies checked, an unresolved V gene accounts for under half of them, and the cause for the rest is not known. The DNA was the basis for D and trimming; V, J and clone size are from that table. A total of 9,000 to 10,000 clones appear in this sample, around 68% of them only once. Jointly, the top ten make up 7.5% to 9.5% of the sample.

CDR1 is given as SGHAT and CDR2 as FQNNGV, both from the germline V gene. Trimming leaves V shorter by 3 bases and J shorter by 11 bases, with the junction holding 10 bases beyond the gene matches. The CDR3, cysteine through phenylalanine, is 14 amino acids long. The sequence is cut down to CDR3 DNA, 42 bases in frame from base 1. Recombination connected TRBV11-2 to TRBJ1-2; 9 central bases correspond to TRBD1. Sequenced sample: lung tumor tissue. The clonotype was recovered from a human donor with non-small cell lung cancer. For the CDR3, the sequence is CASSFRTGGRPYTF. The sequenced DNA: TGTGCCAGCAGCTTTAGAACAGGGGGCAGACCGTACACCTTC. The full variable domain, completed from the reference TRBV11-2 and TRBJ1-2 proteins outside the CDR3, reads EAGVAQSPRYKIIEKRQSVAFWCNPISGHATLYWYQQILGQGPKLLIQFQNNGVVDDSQLPKDRFSAERLKGVDSTLKIQPAKLEDSAVYLCASSFRTGGRPYTFGSGTRLTVV.